The 2 T cell receptor beta chains reported below all come from one sample, sequenced in a study of blood T cell repertoires in COVID-19. Assay used: immunoSEQ multiplex PCR; TCRdb lists only in-frame clones, some missing. The sample has tens of thousands of clones, around 90% seen once. Sequencing input: peripheral blood. The receptors originated from a man aged 45-65 years with acute or convalescent COVID-19.

This sequence joins TRBV6-5 and TRBJ1-5; 7 bases map to TRBD1. CDR3 length equals 14 residues. Germline CDR1 and CDR2: MNHEY and SVGAGI. V lost 7 bases, J lost 2 bases, and 5 bases stayed unmatched. CDR3 region: CASTHTGGNQPQHF. The DNA for the CDR3 is TGTGCCAGCACCCACACAGGGGGCAATCAGCCCCAGCATTTT.

This sequence joins TRBV19 and TRBJ2-2, with 8 bases matching TRBD2. The J segment lost 0 bases and the V segment lost 7 bases, leaving 10 bases of the junction unmatched. The CDR3 has 17 residues. Looked up from germline, CDR1 is LNHDA and CDR2 is SQIVND (reference sequence). This CDR3 reads CASKPSSGFANTGELFF. CDR3 DNA sequence: TGTGCCAGTAAGCCCTCTAGCGGGTTTGCGAACACCGGGGAGCTGTTTTTT.